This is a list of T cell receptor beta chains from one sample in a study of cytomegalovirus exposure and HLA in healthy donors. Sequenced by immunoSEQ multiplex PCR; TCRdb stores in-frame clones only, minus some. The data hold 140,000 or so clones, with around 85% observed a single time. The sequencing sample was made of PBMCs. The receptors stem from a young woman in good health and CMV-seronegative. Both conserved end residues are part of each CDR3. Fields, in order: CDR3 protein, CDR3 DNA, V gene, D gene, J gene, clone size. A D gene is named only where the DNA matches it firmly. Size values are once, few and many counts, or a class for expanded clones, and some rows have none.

CASGLFSYEQYF TGTGCCAGCGGACTTTTCTCCTACGAGCAGTACTTC TRBV6-1 . TRBJ2-7 .
CASSLGQGSNQPQHF TGTGCCAGCAGCCTCGGGCAGGGGAGCAATCAGCCCCAGCATTTT TRBV6-5 . TRBJ1-5 .
CASSSSGGGRNTGELFF TGTGCCAGCAGCTCGTCGGGGGGGGGCAGGAACACCGGGGAGCTGTTTTTT TRBV5-8 TRBD2 TRBJ2-2 .
CASSLVQGSTYGYTF TGCGCCAGCAGCTTGGTACAGGGGAGTACATATGGCTACACCTTC TRBV5-1 TRBD1 TRBJ1-2 few
CASRQTPGLAFYNEQFF TGCGCCAGCAGGCAGACACCGGGACTAGCGTTCTACAATGAGCAGTTCTTC TRBV5-1 TRBD2 TRBJ2-1 .
CASSFGRGDEQYF TGTGCCAGCAGCTTCGGGAGGGGGGACGAGCAGTACTTC TRBV7-9 TRBD2 TRBJ2-7 .
CASSQTGRGGWSTEAFF TGCGCCAGCAGCCAGACAGGCCGTGGAGGTTGGTCCACTGAAGCTTTCTTT TRBV4-1 . TRBJ1-1 .
CASSWEQGARDIQYF TGTGCCAGCAGCTGGGAACAGGGGGCGCGGGACATTCAGTACTTC TRBV5-6 TRBD1 TRBJ2-4 .
CASSLVRGWNTEAFF TGTGCCAGCAGCTTAGTTCGGGGGTGGAACACTGAAGCTTTCTTT TRBV11-2 . TRBJ1-1 .
CASSLRPNRGITDTQYF TGTGCCAGCAGCCTAAGGCCGAATCGGGGAATCACAGATACGCAGTATTTT TRBV7-3 . TRBJ2-3 .
CASSRTSGSPSYEQYF TGCGCCAGCAGCCGAACTAGCGGGAGCCCCTCCTACGAGCAGTACTTC TRBV4-1 TRBD2 TRBJ2-7 .
CASRGSGMNTEAFF TGCGCCAGCAGGGGTTCAGGGATGAACACTGAAGCTTTCTTT TRBV5-1 . TRBJ1-1 few
CATTLQELSGNTIYF TGTGCCACCACCCTACAGGAGCTCTCTGGAAACACCATATATTTT TRBV19 . TRBJ1-3 .
CASSSGQQETQYF TGTGCCAGCAGTTCGGGACAGCAAGAGACCCAGTACTTC TRBV9 TRBD1 TRBJ2-5 .
CASSIPSDNSPLHF TGTGCCAGTAGTATACCCTCGGATAATTCACCCCTCCACTTT TRBV19 . TRBJ1-6 .
CASSLGDRNIQYF TGTGCCAGCAGCTTAGGGGACAGGAACATTCAGTACTTC TRBV7-2 TRBD1 TRBJ2-4 .
CASNERGEATYEQYF TGTGCCAGCAACGAGAGAGGGGAGGCCACCTACGAGCAGTACTTC TRBV6-5 . TRBJ2-7 .
CAWSVRGWTHSNQPQHF TGTGCCTGGAGTGTACGGGGATGGACCCATAGCAATCAGCCCCAGCATTTT TRBV30 . TRBJ1-5 .
CASSPRGKGEQYF TGTGCCAGCAGCCCTCGCGGGAAGGGGGAGCAGTACTTC TRBV7-9 . TRBJ2-7 .
CASSTRDDNEQFF TGTGCCAGCAGTACGCGGGACGACAATGAGCAGTTCTTC TRBV6-4 . TRBJ2-1 .
CASSAGQGPQPQHF TGTGCCAGCAGTGCGGGACAGGGCCCTCAGCCCCAGCATTTT TRBV2 TRBD1 TRBJ1-5 few
CASSLGLTGWGEQYF TGTGCCAGCAGCTTAGGTCTGACAGGTTGGGGCGAGCAGTACTTC TRBV5-5 . TRBJ2-7 .
CAWSVRLAGSQESYNEQFF TGTGCCTGGAGTGTCCGTCTAGCGGGGTCCCAAGAATCCTACAATGAGCAGTTCTTC TRBV30 TRBD2 TRBJ2-1 .
CASSGPDRGLGNEKLFF TGCGCCAGCAGTGGCCCTGACAGGGGGCTCGGAAATGAAAAACTGTTTTTT TRBV10-2 TRBD1 TRBJ1-4 .
CASSFRVNTEAFF TGCGCCAGCAGCTTTAGAGTGAACACTGAAGCTTTCTTT TRBV5-1 . TRBJ1-1 few
CASSTSGSYNSPLHF TGCGCCAGCAGCACAAGTGGCTCCTATAATTCACCCCTCCACTTT TRBV5-1 . TRBJ1-6 once
CASSLVAIPTEAFF TGCGCCAGCAGCTTGGTGGCCATTCCCACTGAAGCTTTCTTT TRBV5-1 . TRBJ1-1 .
CASSQERTPEQYF TGCGCCAGCAGCCAAGAACGGACACCCGAGCAGTACTTC TRBV4-3 . TRBJ2-7 few
CASSLEPGQGVGETQYF TGCGCCAGCAGCTTGGAACCGGGACAGGGGGTCGGGGAGACCCAGTACTTC TRBV5-1 TRBD1 TRBJ2-5 .
CASSQVYGQGRGGETQYF TGCGCCAGCAGCCAAGTTTATGGCCAAGGGAGGGGGGGGGAGACCCAGTACTTC TRBV4-3 . TRBJ2-5 .
CASTLWAVNTGELFF TGTGCCAGCACTTTATGGGCAGTGAACACCGGGGAGCTGTTTTTT TRBV6-6 . TRBJ2-2 few
CASSLIWRLDRGNTEAFF TGTGCCAGCAGCTTAATATGGCGCCTCGATCGGGGGAACACTGAAGCTTTCTTT TRBV7-3 . TRBJ1-1 .
CASSIDQPGQGRNEQFF TGTGCCAGTAGTATAGATCAACCGGGACAGGGAAGGAATGAGCAGTTCTTC TRBV19 TRBD1 TRBJ2-1 once
CASSLSRDRGRNQPQHF TGTGCCAGCAGCCTATCCCGGGACAGGGGACGCAATCAGCCCCAGCATTTT TRBV9 TRBD1 TRBJ1-5 .
CASSLAADTQYF TGTGCCAGCAGCCTCGCGGCAGATACGCAGTATTTT TRBV7-8 . TRBJ2-3 once
CASSPETGGSYNEQFF TGTGCCAGCTCACCTGAGACAGGGGGGTCCTACAATGAGCAGTTCTTC TRBV18 TRBD1 TRBJ2-1 .
CASSLGRDYEQYF TGTGCCAGCAGTTTAGGCCGGGACTACGAGCAGTACTTC TRBV27 . TRBJ2-7 .
CASSPLRGGNEAFF TGTGCCAGCTCACCTCTCCGGGGGGGTAATGAAGCTTTCTTT TRBV18 . TRBJ1-1 .
CASSLDPTGYGYTF TGTGCCAGCAGCTTGGACCCGACAGGGTATGGCTACACCTTC TRBV5-6 TRBD1 TRBJ1-2 .
CASSGRGSGSGGTQYF TGTGCCAGCAGCGGGCGGGGTAGCGGGAGCGGGGGTACGCAGTATTTT TRBV7-2 TRBD2 TRBJ2-3 .
CASSSTGGNQPQHF TGTGCCAGTAGTTCAACAGGGGGCAATCAGCCCCAGCATTTT TRBV19 TRBD1 TRBJ1-5 .
CSARQVVQYF TGCAGTGCTAGACAGGTTGTTCAGTACTTC TRBV20-1 . TRBJ2-7 .
CASSQDLRGEQFF TGCGCCAGCAGCCAAGATCTGCGAGGTGAGCAGTTCTTC TRBV4-3 . TRBJ2-1 .
CASSVSSGSYEQYF TGTGCCAGCAGCGTATCTAGCGGATCCTACGAGCAGTACTTC TRBV9 TRBD2 TRBJ2-7 .
CASRDSGRAAYGELFF TGTGCCAGCAGAGATAGCGGGAGGGCCGCCTACGGGGAGCTGTTTTTT TRBV28 TRBD2 TRBJ2-2 .
CASSSLVAGLRTDTQYF TGTGCCAGCAGCTCCCTGGTGGCCGGACTCCGCACAGATACGCAGTATTTT TRBV5-5 . TRBJ2-3 .
CASSPGTSGSLFFF TGTGCCAGCAGTCCCGGGACTAGCGGCTCGTTGTTCTTCTTC TRBV6-1 TRBD2 TRBJ2-4 .
CASSLPGITYEQYF TGCGCCAGCAGCTTACCGGGGATTACGTACGAGCAGTACTTC TRBV5-1 . TRBJ2-7 once
CASSRGLADTQYF TGTGCCAGCAGCCGTGGACTAGCGGATACGCAGTATTTT TRBV7-9 TRBD2 TRBJ2-3 .
CASSQPGTGNTIYF TGTGCCAGCAGCCAGCCAGGGACTGGAAACACCATATATTTT TRBV14 . TRBJ1-3 .